Listed below are T cell receptor beta chains from one sample, sequenced in a study of response to subunit inactivated influenza vaccine. TCRdb analysed the RT-PCR reads with MiXCR anew, one entry per CDR3 protein. The sample contains 750,000 to 850,000 distinct CDR3 sequences, about a fifth of which appear only once. This sample comprised PBMCs from blood, obtained less than 6 days after vaccination. The receptors come from a man aged 45-65 years who received an inactivated influenza vaccine. The CDR3 runs from the conserved cysteine through the conserved F or W. Fields, in order: D gene, V gene, J gene, CDR3 length, clone size, CDR3 protein, CDR3 DNA. The D gene is left open where the match is weak. The size entry is marked missing in some rows and otherwise reads once, few, many or a size class.

-	TRBV12-3/TRBV12-4	TRBJ1-2	16	-	CASSLVFGQARRGYTF	TGTGCCAGCAGTTTAGTTTTCGGGCAGGCTCGTCGTGGCTACACCTTC
-	TRBV7-3	TRBJ2-1	15	few	CASSPPGTRYNEQFF	TGTGCCAGCAGCCCACCCGGGACGAGGTACAATGAGCAGTTCTTC
-	TRBV20-1	TRBJ1-6	14	few	CSARNQGFNSPLHF	TGCAGTGCTAGAAACCAGGGCTTTAATTCACCCCTCCACTTT
-	TRBV9	TRBJ2-7	14	few	CASSVGPGSYEQYF	TGTGCCAGCAGCGTAGGCCCCGGGAGTTACGAGCAGTACTTC
TRBD1	TRBV11-2	TRBJ2-5	14	few	CASSSQGVRETQYF	TGTGCCAGCAGCTCGCAGGGGGTCAGAGAGACCCAGTACTTC
-	TRBV10-3	TRBJ2-3	12	many	CAISSVTDTQYF	TGTGCCATCTCTAGCGTCACAGATACGCAGTATTTT
-	TRBV5-1	TRBJ2-3	16	few	CASSLAGRGRTDTQYF	TGCGCCAGCAGCTTGGCCGGCAGGGGACGGACAGATACGCAGTATTTT
-	TRBV6-2/TRBV6-3	TRBJ2-2	13	-	CASRRPGDGELFF	TGTGCCAGCAGAAGACCGGGGGACGGGGAGCTGTTTTTT
-	TRBV12-3/TRBV12-4	TRBJ2-6	15	-	CASSLGWAGANVLTF	TGTGCCAGCAGTTTAGGTTGGGCTGGGGCCAACGTCCTGACTTTC
-	TRBV28	TRBJ1-5	12	few	CASLTGRSPQHF	TGTGCCAGTCTGACGGGTAGATCGCCCCAGCATTTT
-	TRBV7-9	TRBJ2-5	12	-	CASSRREETQYF	TGTGCCAGCAGCCGAAGAGAAGAGACCCAGTACTTC
TRBD1	TRBV29-1	TRBJ2-1	14	few	CSVQTGTDNNEQFF	TGCAGCGTCCAAACCGGGACAGATAACAATGAGCAGTTCTTC
TRBD2	TRBV6-1	TRBJ2-3	14	-	CASRIAGGADTQYF	TGTGCCAGCAGAATAGCGGGAGGGGCAGATACGCAGTATTTT
-	TRBV3-1	TRBJ2-1	17	few	CASSQGLGTSSYNEQFF	TGTGCCAGCAGCCAGGGCTTAGGAACCAGCTCCTACAATGAGCAGTTCTTC
-	TRBV20-1	TRBJ1-2	10	-	CSARAEGYTF	TGCAGTGCTAGGGCGGAAGGCTACACCTTC
-	TRBV6-5	TRBJ1-6	18	many	CASSYSIPASSYNSPLHF	TGTGCCAGCAGTTACTCGATTCCAGCGAGCTCCTATAATTCACCCCTCCACTTT
-	TRBV20-1	TRBJ2-3	16	-	CSARDSKRSSTDTQYF	TGCAGTGCTAGAGATTCGAAACGGAGTAGCACAGATACGCAGTATTTT
-	TRBV29-1	TRBJ2-7	13	-	CSVEVGPSYEQYF	TGCAGCGTTGAAGTGGGACCCTCCTACGAGCAGTACTTC
TRBD1	TRBV7-9	TRBJ2-2	15	-	CASNPRTGPAGELFF	TGTGCCAGCAATCCAAGGACAGGGCCCGCCGGGGAGCTGTTTTTT
TRBD2	TRBV11-2	TRBJ2-3	19	few	CASSPVIIAGGRGTDTQYF	TGTGCCAGCAGCCCGGTGATTATAGCGGGGGGGCGGGGCACAGATACGCAGTATTTT
TRBD1	TRBV20-1	TRBJ1-1	15	-	CSARTPRGVNTEAFF	TGCAGTGCCCGCACCCCCAGGGGGGTGAACACTGAAGCTTTCTTT
-	TRBV4-2	TRBJ1-4	16	few	CASSQDRGKGGEKLFF	TGTGCCAGCAGCCAAGACAGGGGCAAGGGAGGCGAAAAACTGTTTTTT
-	TRBV20-1	TRBJ1-2	12	many	CSAGQGNYGYTF	TGCAGTGCTGGGCAGGGTAACTATGGCTACACCTTC
-	TRBV20-1	TRBJ2-4	16	-	CSASRTGSTAKNIQYF	TGCAGTGCTAGCAGAACGGGGAGTACGGCCAAAAACATTCAGTACTTC
TRBD2	TRBV11-2	TRBJ2-1	16	few	CASSLQLAGGRNEQFF	TGTGCCAGCAGCCTCCAACTAGCGGGAGGTAGGAATGAGCAGTTCTTC
TRBD1	TRBV7-2	TRBJ1-5	15	few	CASSLAARGEQPQHF	TGTGCCAGCAGCTTAGCAGCCAGGGGGGAGCAGCCCCAGCATTTT
-	TRBV7-9	TRBJ1-2	17	-	CASSLGVWVEGAYGYTF	TGTGCCAGCAGCTTAGGAGTTTGGGTCGAAGGAGCTTATGGCTACACCTTC
-	TRBV20-1	TRBJ2-1	15	-	CSARSDGSSYNEQFF	TGCAGTGCTAGATCGGACGGTAGCTCCTACAATGAGCAGTTCTTC
-	TRBV29-1	TRBJ1-1	16	few	CSVEDLAAGANTEAFF	TGCAGCGTTGAAGATCTGGCAGCTGGGGCGAACACTGAAGCTTTCTTT
-	TRBV4-3	TRBJ2-1	15	-	CASSQEAGNYNEQFF	TGCGCCAGCAGCCAAGAAGCCGGCAACTACAATGAGCAGTTCTTC
TRBD1	TRBV29-1	TRBJ2-2	15	-	CSVTHTGGNTGELFF	TGCAGCGTTACTCATACAGGGGGCAACACCGGGGAGCTGTTTTTT
-	TRBV23-1	TRBJ2-1	12	-	CASSQSPGEKFF	TGCGCCAGCAGTCAATCTCCAGGGGAAAAGTTCTTC
-	TRBV10-3	TRBJ2-1	12	few	CAISEGRNEQFF	TGTGCCATCAGTGAGGGGAGGAATGAGCAGTTCTTC
-	TRBV6-2/TRBV6-3	TRBJ1-5	18	few	CASSYSLSREMSNQPQHF	TGTGCCAGCAGTTACTCTCTGTCCAGGGAAATGAGCAATCAGCCCCAGCATTTT
-	TRBV6-5	TRBJ2-7	15	few	CASSLSAGGPYEQYF	TGTGCCAGCAGTTTGTCTGCTGGCGGACCCTACGAGCAGTACTTC
-	TRBV6-1	TRBJ2-5	13	-	CASSKDSQETQYF	TGTGCCAGCAGCAAGGACAGCCAAGAGACCCAGTACTTC
TRBD2	TRBV29-1	TRBJ2-3	13	many	CSAGLAGPDTQYF	TGCAGCGCGGGACTAGCGGGACCAGATACGCAGTATTTT
TRBD2	TRBV20-1	TRBJ2-3	16	-	CRAGTSGGRGTDTQYF	TGCAGGGCCGGGACTAGCGGGGGTCGAGGCACAGATACGCAGTATTTT
-	TRBV20-1	TRBJ2-7	18	many	CSARVGWSPGGQNYEQYF	TGCAGTGCTAGAGTAGGTTGGTCCCCTGGGGGTCAGAACTACGAGCAGTACTTC
-	TRBV4-2	TRBJ1-4	17	many	CASSQDPSGIGAEKLFF	TGTGCCAGCAGCCAAGATCCTTCGGGGATAGGTGCGGAAAAACTGTTTTTT
-	TRBV20-1	TRBJ2-1	16	-	CSARDYLRSSYNEQFF	TGCAGTGCTAGAGACTACCTAAGGAGCTCCTACAATGAGCAGTTCTTC
TRBD2	TRBV20-1	TRBJ2-5	15	few	CSARGVGPGGETQYF	TGCAGTGCTAGAGGTGTGGGCCCGGGAGGAGAGACCCAGTACTTC
TRBD1	TRBV7-9	TRBJ2-7	14	few	CASSPTGGYNEQYF	TGTGCCAGCAGCCCGACAGGGGGCTACAACGAGCAGTACTTC
-	TRBV30	TRBJ2-3	14	-	CAWKEGQLTDTQYF	TGTGCCTGGAAGGAAGGGCAGCTCACAGATACGCAGTATTTT
TRBD2	TRBV11-2	TRBJ2-1	14	-	CASSRTSGSNEQFF	TGTGCCAGCAGCAGGACTAGCGGGAGCAATGAGCAGTTCTTC
-	TRBV2	TRBJ2-2	13	-	CASTQDQTGELFF	TGTGCCAGCACGCAGGATCAAACCGGGGAGCTGTTTTTT
-	TRBV25-1	TRBJ2-5	14	-	CASSEYMEGETQYF	TGTGCCAGCAGTGAATATATGGAAGGAGAGACCCAGTACTTC